This TCR beta chain was captured by sequencing in a study of blood T cell repertoires in COVID-19. Sequencing was performed with immunoSEQ multiplex PCR; in TCRdb, only in-frame clones are kept and a portion is missing. The sample yields 200,000 to 250,000 clones, 70% to 90% seen once. This CDR3 contains 11 residues. V was cut by 4 bases and J by 3 bases, with 3 bases left in between. CDR1 is MNHEY and CDR2 is SVGAGI in the germline V gene. This receptor was obtained from a man aged 60 to 75 with acute or convalescent COVID-19. The V call is TRBV6-5, the J call TRBJ2-5; D not certain. The specimen was peripheral blood. CDR3 region: CASSFEETQYF. The CDR3 DNA sequence: TGTGCCAGCAGTTTCGAAGAGACCCAGTACTTC.